The TCR beta chain under discussion was sequenced for a study of PD-L1 blockade in urothelial cancer. FFPE tumors had their DNA quantified with amplified housekeeping genes. Assay: immunoSEQ multiplex PCR; the TCRdb copy retains only in-frame clones and omits some. The profile shows about 36,000 clones, more than 35% of them singletons. This clone turned up a few times. Its antigen is unidentified. General study results and limits: Patients who gained durable benefit had more tumor-infiltrating T lymphocytes.

The sequence came from a man in his 60s with urothelial cancer. Source: tumor tissue, taken before atezolizumab (anti-PD-L1) treatment.

In DNA form, the CDR3 reads TGTGCCAGCAGCGCCAGGACTAGCGGGAGGAATGAGCAGTTCTTC. This sequence encodes CASSARTSGRNEQFF. The J gene is TRBJ2-1, the V gene TRBV11-3; TRBD2 agrees at 14 bases. This CDR3 contains 15 residues. CDR1 is SGHNT and CDR2 is YENEEA in the germline V gene. V was clipped by 5 bases and J by 7 bases; unmatched bases: 4.